This T cell receptor (delta chain) was captured in a study of Vδ1+ human thymocytes. Study-level results: Unexpected Vdelta2 sequences could cause misinterpretation of bulk repertoire data. In the thymus, TRG and TRD repertoires looked highly polyclonal with Gaussian CDR3 lengths. TRD repertoires were essentially private, unlike widely shared TRG clonotypes.

RNA was extracted from the cells and then reverse transcribed. Multiplex PCR used pooled V-gene forward primers and a constant-region reverse primer to amplify CDR3s. TCRdb re-analyzed the multiplex PCR reads via CATT. The table shows more than 45,000 delta-chain clones, with over 13% occurring only once. This clone was seen a few times. Its antigen is still unknown. The germline gives CDR1 TSWWSYY, CDR2 QGS. CDR3 length: 16 amino acids. Trimming cost V 4 bases and J 1 base, with 16 bases left between them. The chain uses TRDV1 and TRDJ1; D is ambiguous. This receptor was obtained from a girl in the first two years of life who had congenital heart surgery. Sample: Vdelta1+ gamma-delta thymocytes from the thymus. Specified subset: FACS-sorted CD3+ TCRalphabeta- TCRVdelta1+ TCRVdelta2- thymocytes. Written as DNA, the CDR3 is TGTGCTCTTGGGGCGATCCCGTTTGACTTCACCGATAAACTCATCTTT. It specifies CALGAIPFDFTDKLIF.